Below, 8 T cell receptor beta chains from the same sample are listed, as sequenced in a study of OX40 agonist ivuxolimab in advanced cancers. The protocol was immunoSEQ multiplex PCR, while the TCRdb copy is restricted to in-frame clones and leaves out a portion. The sample contains 25,000 to 35,000 clones, less than 90% of which appear only once. The specimen was CD4+ or CD8+ T cells sorted from blood, collected in a trial of the OX40 agonist ivuxolimab. The receptors shown here come from an adult with an advanced solid tumor such as melanoma, head and neck, liver or kidney cancer.

The chain has TRBV9 and TRBJ2-7; 7 bases are shared with TRBD1. This CDR3 spans 14 amino acids. CDR1 is SGDLS and CDR2 is YYNGEE in the germline V gene. Trimming cost V 0 bases and J 3 bases; bases outside gene matches: 3. The CDR3 sequence: CASSVGTGFYEQYF. The CDR3 DNA is TGTGCCAGCAGCGTAGGGACAGGTTTCTACGAGCAGTACTTC.

This sequence joins TRBV28 and TRBJ2-7; no clear D gene. The ends were cut back, 2 bases at V and 4 bases at J, with 15 bases in the middle. CDR3 length: 15 amino acids. Per the germline V gene, CDR1 is MDHEN and CDR2 is SYDVKM. As DNA, the CDR3 is TGTGCCAGCAGTTTACTCGGCCCCGTCCCTTACGAGCAGTACTTC. It is translated as CASSLLGPVPYEQYF. Complete variable domain (other parts from reference TRBV28 and TRBJ2-7): DVKVTQSSRYLVKRTGEKVFLECVQDMDHENMFWYRQDPGLGLRLIYFSYDVKMKEKGDIPEGYSVSREKKERFSLILESASTNQTSMYLCASSLLGPVPYEQYFGPGTRLTVT.

This clone was observed a handful of times. This rearrangement joins TRBV7-9 to TRBJ2-1, with TRBD2 matching 14 bases. V shed 6 bases and J 6 bases; nucleotides not matched to a gene: 10. The germline CDR1 and CDR2 sequences are SEHNR and FQNEAQ (reference sequence). The CDR3 consists of 17 residues. The CDR3 DNA sequence: TGTGCCAGCAGTCCCCAGGCGGGACTAGCGGGAGTCAATGAGCAGTTCTTC. Its translation: CASSPQAGLAGVNEQFF.

The rearrangement uses TRBV27 and TRBJ2-1, with D uncertain. Trimming left V 5 bases short and J 2 bases short, with 1 base between. The CDR3 is made up of 11 amino acids. The V gene's germline CDR1 is MNHEY and CDR2 SMNVEV (reference sequence). The CDR3 DNA reads as TGTGCCAGCAGTGCCTACAATGAGCAGTTCTTC. It codes for CASSAYNEQFF.

The chain employs TRBV27 and TRBJ2-5; 10 bases agree with TRBD2. The V segment lost 5 bases and the J segment 9 bases; nucleotides outside the gene matches: 9. The CDR3 has 14 residues. Germline assignment: CDR1 MNHEY and CDR2 SMNVEV (reference sequence). The CDR3 region is CASSPAGGLMSQYF. The CDR3 region has the DNA TGTGCCAGCAGTCCAGCGGGAGGGCTCATGTCCCAGTACTTC.

This chain links TRBV7-9 with TRBJ2-1, with TRBD2 as a possible D gene (5 bases). The length of the CDR3 is 13 residues. CDR1 is SEHNR and CDR2 is FQNEAQ in the germline V gene (reference sequence). The V end lost 6 bases, the J end lost 10 bases, and 16 bases lay between the germline ends. The DNA of the CDR3 is TGTGCCAGCAGTCAGCGGAATTACCCCGAGCAGTTCTTC. Encoded protein: CASSQRNYPEQFF.

The chain carries TRBV28 and TRBJ2-7; 7 nucleotides match TRBD1. CDR1 and CDR2 from the germline V gene are MDHEN and SYDVKM. CDR3 size: 14 residues. V trimming: 7 bases; J trimming: 2 bases; junction bases outside the gene matches: 8. Written as DNA, the CDR3 is TGTGCCAGCACTCTCACCGGGACAGCCTACGAGCAGTACTTC. Translating it yields CASTLTGTAYEQYF. Full variable domain (rest looked up from reference TRBV28 and TRBJ2-7): DVKVTQSSRYLVKRTGEKVFLECVQDMDHENMFWYRQDPGLGLRLIYFSYDVKMKEKGDIPEGYSVSREKKERFSLILESASTNQTSMYLCASTLTGTAYEQYFGPGTRLTVT.

This chain joins TRBV28 and TRBJ2-3, with no clear D. Germline values: CDR1 MDHEN, CDR2 SYDVKM. Between the trimmed V and J ends, which lost 6 bases and 1 base, there was a span of 11 bases. CDR3 length equals 14 residues. The CDR3 reads CASSFVMGTDTQYF. In DNA form, the CDR3 reads TGTGCCAGCAGCTTCGTGATGGGCACAGATACGCAGTATTTT. Full variable domain (remainder filled in from reference TRBV28 and TRBJ2-3): DVKVTQSSRYLVKRTGEKVFLECVQDMDHENMFWYRQDPGLGLRLIYFSYDVKMKEKGDIPEGYSVSREKKERFSLILESASTNQTSMYLCASSFVMGTDTQYFGPGTRLTVL.